This section outlines one T cell receptor beta chain sequence together with its context. Its antigen is unidentified. Only in-frame clones appear in the TCRdb table, and some are missing; sequencing was by immunoSEQ multiplex PCR. The repertoire holds some 50,000 clones, with approximately 84% as singletons. The sample belongs to a study of a mutant IDH1 vaccine in newly diagnosed glioma. In the study overall: Vaccines were begun 4-6 weeks after radiotherapy alone, or with temozolomide cycles. Earlier therapy was either radiotherapy, temozolomide, or both, and most got both. V12 fell at week 35 and V13, the study end, at week 47.

Sample time point: week 47, end of study. The vaccine gave 300 ug of a 20-mer mutant IDH1 peptide subcutaneously per dose. The donors had new WHO grade 3 or 4 astrocytomas; these were IDH1-mutant and ATRX-lost. The CDR3 runs 15 residues. V gave up 2 bases and J gave up 2 bases, with 12 bases separating them. In germline, CDR1 is SNHLY, CDR2 FYNNEI. The chain couples TRBV2 to TRBJ1-1, with a possible D match to TRBD1 (6 bases). Material: PBMCs, obtained from a glioma patient whose treatment included an IDH1 peptide vaccine. The receptor was isolated from a young woman with glioma. Some clones in this sample may be carry-over from other donors' samples. Written as DNA, the CDR3 is TGTGCCAGCAGTGAACAGGGGCCATCCAACACTGAAGCTTTCTTT. It yields the protein CASSEQGPSNTEAFF.